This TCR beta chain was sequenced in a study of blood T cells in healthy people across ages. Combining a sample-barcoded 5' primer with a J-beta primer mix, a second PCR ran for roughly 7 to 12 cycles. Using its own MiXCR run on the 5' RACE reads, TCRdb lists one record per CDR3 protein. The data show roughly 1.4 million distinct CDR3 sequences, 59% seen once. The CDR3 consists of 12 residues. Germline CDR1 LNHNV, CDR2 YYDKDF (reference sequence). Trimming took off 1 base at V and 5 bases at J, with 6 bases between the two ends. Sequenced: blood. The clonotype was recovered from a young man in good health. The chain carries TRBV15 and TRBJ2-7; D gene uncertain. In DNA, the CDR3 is TGTGCCACCAGCAGAGTTTACCACGAGCAGTACTTC. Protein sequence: CATSRVYHEQYF. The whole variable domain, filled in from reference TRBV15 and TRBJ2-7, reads DAMVIQNPRYQVTQFGKPVTLSCSQTLNHNVMYWYQQKSSQAPKLLFHYYDKDFNNEADTPDNFQSRRPNTSFCFLDIRSPGLGDTAMYLCATSRVYHEQYFGPGTRLTVT.